This TCR beta chain was captured by sequencing in a study of molecular identifiers for immune sequencing clone quantification (dated by TCRdb to the late 2010s). In terms of the full investigation: For a replicate experiment, RNA from 20,000 or 100,000 naive CD8 T cells was divided into five aliquots, and four of the five aliquots were sequenced. The study was a methods study using CD8 T cells to benchmark molecular-identifier clustering-based TCR repertoire sequencing (MIDCIRS) and TCR RNA copy counting.

In its sample, this clonotype was seen many times. Which antigen it targets is not known. Base qualities are not recorded, but no much larger clone differs from it by a single base. V is shortened by 4 bases, J by 1 base, and the region joining them spans 7 bases. Looking up the germline V gene yields CDR1 SGHDN and CDR2 FVKESK. Spanning cysteine to phenylalanine, the CDR3 consists of 13 amino acids. CDR3 DNA only is kept here, 39 bases in frame from base 1. Library construction relied on PCR. Instrument on record: Illumina HiSeq 4000. Bulk TCR libraries were generated as previously described, with the TCR primers listed in Table S5 used. Purification of total RNA was performed with the Qiagen AllPrep DNA/RNA kit. Before analysis, reads from multiple sequencing runs of one library were combined. In the source study's methods: Reads were retained only if their TCR constant sequence matched exactly, and those retained reads were trimmed to 150 nt and grouped according to their 12-nt molecular barcodes. Reads within each barcode group were sub-clustered using a 15% Levenshtein threshold, and quality-weighted consensus sequences were constructed for each RNA molecule. Non-functional sequences were removed, as were lower-count sequences one edit away from another. On the basis of fitting two negative binomial distributions, barcode sub-clusters with fewer than 20% of the maximum read count were discarded. TCRdb trimmed the raw reads at Q25, called clones with MiXCR and kept productive beta chains. Each entry is one CDR3 protein sequence, shown with its most common DNA and genes. The V and J calls shown here were made by TCRdb, not taken from the authors' results. This sample gives 600,000 to 650,000 distinct CDR3 sequences in total; roughly 21% of them show up just once. The ten largest clones capture around 0.9% of the sample.

On the study overall, not on this receptor specifically: Clones above 20 RNA copies held over 99% of molecules in CMV-specific effector cells but under 1% in naive cells. Spiked-in Jurkat TCR RNA equivalent to a single cell was reported to be detectable even among 980,000 or so naive CD8 T cells. The sizes of highly expanded clones could end up underestimated when identical TCR molecules share a barcode. Spiked-in Jurkat TCR RNA (approximately 9 copies' worth), which is not part of the donor repertoire, was contained in the naive libraries. Without barcode sub-clustering, chimeric consensus sequences inflated TCR diversity; chimeras reached as high as 47%. About 3.1 recovered TCR RNA copies per cell were obtained by modeling, versus about 9 by digital PCR, implying a capture efficiency of about 30%.

Naive CD8 T cell libraries were made from around 20,000 to 1,000,000 sorted cells using 10%, 30% or 50% of purified RNA. On a BD FACSAria II, naive CD8 T cells were FACS-sorted as CD8+CD4-CCR7+CD45RA+ and collected into RLT Plus buffer. Roughly nine TCR copies' worth of Jurkat RNA were spiked into roughly 19,000-1,000,000 naive CD8 T cell samples to test detection sensitivity. Enrichment of CD8 T cells was done with RosetteSep CD8+ T Cell Enrichment Cocktail plus Ficoll-Paque, and ACK red cell lysis came afterward. The TCR comes from a human donor in good health. Some libraries in this study had Jurkat cell RNA spiked in. The sequenced sample was naive CD8+ T cells from blood, with Jurkat cell RNA spiked in. This specimen's cell subset or site label, interpreted: FACS-sorted CD8+CD4-CCR7+CD45RA+ naive T cells. The chain couples TRBV14 to TRBJ1-1, and perhaps TRBD1 as D gene, on 5 matching bases. The nucleotides are TGTGCCAGCAGCCGGGACGAGAACACTGAAGCTTTCTTT. Its coded protein is CASSRDENTEAFF.